This T cell receptor beta chain was captured by sequencing in a study of radiation and T cells in renal cell carcinoma. Sample share makes this clone medium-sized. Losses at the gene ends were 7 bases for V and 5 bases for J; bases not matched to a gene: 8. Looked up from germline, CDR1 is LNHDA and CDR2 is SQIVND (reference sequence). The CDR3 loop spans 14 amino acids. The method was immunoSEQ multiplex PCR; TCRdb's version includes in-frame clones alone and lacks a portion of them. The table includes around 9,600 clones, around 50% detected once. Documented treatment: 15 Gy SBRT to primary tumor, nephrectomy 4 weeks later.

This receptor was obtained from a man in his sixties with renal cell carcinoma. The chain couples TRBV19 to TRBJ1-5; 7 bases fit TRBD1. The sample consisted of tumor tissue, taken from a patient whose treatment included radiotherapy and nephrectomy. CDR3 protein: CASTARGTYQPQHF. In DNA form, the CDR3 reads TGTGCCAGTACCGCCAGGGGGACGTATCAGCCCCAGCATTTT.